The 10 T cell receptor beta chains reported below all come from one sample, sequenced in a study of regulatory T cells in long-lasting Graves disease. As to time point: newly diagnosed GD, antithyroid drugs for less than 3 months. RNA from PBMCs was the source of the TCR library. HTBI primers from iRepertoire and Arm-PCR of CDR3 regions yielded the TCR beta libraries. TCRdb re-analysed the multiplex PCR reads in MiXCR, keeping a single row per CDR3 protein. Of 420,000 or so distinct CDR3 sequences in the sample, 15% to 20% were seen once. The same data also went into a second study, on T cells in Graves' hyperthyroidism and ophthalmopathy.

The starting material was peripheral blood mononuclear cells (PBMCs), obtained at new diagnosis, from a patient treated with antithyroid drugs. The receptors originated from a woman younger than 35 with Graves disease.

This clonotype has a count of ten or more. This chain uses TRBV5-1 with TRBJ2-7; 9 nucleotides match TRBD2. Germline V CDR1 and CDR2: SGHRS, YFSETQ. With 4 bases clipped from V and 5 bases from J, the junction kept 7 bases outside the gene matches. CDR3 length equals 14 residues. CDR3 bases: TGCGCCAGCAGCGTTAGCGGGAGCTATAACGAGCAGTACTTC. Translated: CASSVSGSYNEQYF.

This clonotype was observed at least ten times. Given the absence of the conserved phenylalanine or tryptophan at the CDR3 end, a read error is likely. The DNA is left out, because the CDR3 cannot be placed on it with certainty; the CDR3 is given as TCRdb lists it. The V and J genes are TRBV12-3 or TRBV12-4 and TRBJ1-1. Termini included, the CDR3 measures 11 amino acids. The CDR3 protein is CASSLGNRFSL.

The sample holds many counts of this clonotype. The chain couples TRBV6-1 to TRBJ2-7; 7 nucleotides align to TRBD2. The CDR3 is 14 residues long. Germline-derived CDR1 and CDR2 are MNHNS and SASEGT. The J segment lost 6 bases and the V segment lost 6 bases, leaving 11 bases of the junction unmatched. CDR3: CASRLNGRLGEQYF. CDR3 coding DNA: TGTGCCAGCAGGCTAAACGGGAGGCTCGGCGAGCAGTACTTC.

The chain is built from TRBV20-1 and TRBJ1-4, with unresolved D. This CDR3 spans 13 amino acids. Trimming removed 5 bases from V and 1 base from J, with 8 bases in between. Germline V CDR1 and CDR2: DFQATT, SNEGSKA (reference sequence). CDR3 sequence (DNA): TGCAGTGCTCCCAAGGGAACTAATGAAAAACTGTTTTTT. Translation: CSAPKGTNEKLFF.

The chain couples TRBV5-1 to TRBJ2-1; D is unresolved. The germline gives CDR1 SGHRS, CDR2 YFSETQ. V lost 0 bases to trimming and J lost 15 bases, with 13 bases between them. CDR3 length equals 12 residues. In DNA, the CDR3 is TGCGCCAGCAGCTTGGCCTCGGGTTTTCCGTTCTTC. Encoded protein: CASSLASGFPFF.

The chain employs TRBV6-2 or TRBV6-3 and TRBJ2-7; D uncertain. CDR3 length equals 11 residues. Trimming left V 6 bases short and J 5 bases short, with 8 bases between. Germline lookup yields CDR1 MNHEY and CDR2 SVGEGT. The CDR3 sequence is CASRQRNEQYF. DNA of the CDR3: TGTGCCAGCAGGCAACGAAACGAGCAGTACTTC.

This clonotype was seen more than once but under ten times. J is TRBJ2-1 and V is TRBV3-1; 11 positions match TRBD2. CDR1 is LGHDT and CDR2 is YNNKEL in the germline V gene (reference sequence). Trimming cost V 2 bases and J 6 bases; bases outside gene matches: 12. This CDR3 has 18 amino acids. The CDR3, as DNA: TGTGCCAGCAGCCAAAGATCTGCCGGGACTAGCGGTGTCAATGAGCAGTTCTTC. It encodes CASSQRSAGTSGVNEQFF.

This clonotype was recorded at least ten times. This sequence joins TRBV28 and TRBJ1-3, with D maybe TRBD1 (5 bases). V was trimmed by 3 bases and J by 3 bases, leaving 9 bases between them. Germline CDR1 reads MDHEN; CDR2 reads SYDVKM. This CDR3 is built from 14 residues. The CDR3 region is CASSFGQIGNTIYF. The CDR3 DNA reads as TGTGCCAGCAGTTTCGGACAAATTGGAAACACCATATATTTT.

The sample holds one count of this clonotype. The chain couples TRBV12-3 or TRBV12-4 to TRBJ1-5; D gene ambiguous. With 5 bases removed from V and 13 bases from J, the gap between germline ends came to 21 bases. The CDR3 length is 14 residues. CDR3 loop: CASSPMVSGPQQHF. As DNA, the CDR3 is TGTGCCAGCAGTCCCATGGTATCCGGCCCCCAGCAGCATTTT.

Many counts were recorded for this clonotype. The chain is built from TRBV7-9 and TRBJ2-1; TRBD2 matches at 7 bases. Germline CDR1 and CDR2: SEHNR and FQNEAQ (reference sequence). This CDR3 has 15 amino acids. The ends lost 5 bases at V and 4 bases at J; junction bases unmatched: 8. CDR3 DNA: TGTGCCAGCAGCCTGGCCGGGACTACGTACAATGAGCAGTTCTTC. Its protein is CASSLAGTTYNEQFF.